The present TCR beta chain was sequenced within a study of technical replicates of blood from several donors. Per germline, CDR1 MNHEY and CDR2 SVGAGI. The CDR3 contains 16 residues. V lost 4 bases to trimming and J lost 7 bases; unmatched junction nucleotides: 13. Profiled with immunoSEQ multiplex PCR; TCRdb holds only in-frame clones, not every one. The sample lists around 86,000 clones, 90% to 97% occurring once. This TCR derives from a human donor in good health. This chain links TRBV6-5 with TRBJ2-1; 7 bases are shared with TRBD2. Material: T cells isolated from PBMCs. The CDR3 DNA follows: TGTGCCAGCAGTTCCTCGACCCAAGCGGGGCTGAATGAGCAGTTCTTC. This encodes CASSSSTQAGLNEQFF.